Below, 25 T cell receptor beta chains from the same sample are listed, as sequenced in a study of blood T cell repertoires in COVID-19. TCRdb keeps only in-frame clones here, not all; method: immunoSEQ multiplex PCR. The sample carries hundreds of thousands of clones, about 86% recorded once. The sequencing input was PBMCs or T cells enriched from blood (not recorded which). The receptors originated from a woman aged 45-59 years in a cohort exposed to, infected with or recovered from COVID-19 (not recorded which).

The rearrangement links TRBV9 to TRBJ1-4; 7 bases align to TRBD1. J was trimmed by 5 bases and V by 2 bases; bases with no gene match: 3. CDR3 size: 14 residues. Germline CDR1 is SGDLS and CDR2 is YYNGEE. CDR3 protein: CASSVGTVNEKLFF. The CDR3 region has the DNA TGTGCCAGCAGCGTCGGGACAGTGAATGAAAAACTGTTTTTT. Drawing the rest from reference TRBV9 and TRBJ1-4, the complete variable domain is DSGVTQTPKHLITATGQRVTLRCSPRSGDLSVYWYQQSLDQGLQFLIQYYNGEERAKGNILERFSAQQFPDLHSELNLSSLELGDSALYFCASSVGTVNEKLFFGSGTQLSVL.

This clone was found a few times. The chain carries TRBV6-4 and TRBJ1-1; 7 nucleotides match TRBD1. Germline CDR1 and CDR2: MRHNA and SNTAGT. This CDR3 spans 17 amino acids. J was trimmed by 1 base and V by 4 bases; bases with no gene match: 12. CDR3 region: CASSARPSDRSNTEAFF. For the CDR3, the DNA is TGTGCCAGCAGTGCCCGCCCCTCGGACAGGTCGAACACTGAAGCTTTCTTT.

V is TRBV9 and J is TRBJ1-2, with 9 nucleotides matching TRBD1. V shed 0 bases and J 6 bases; nucleotides not matched to a gene: 6. Germline loops: CDR1 SGDLS, CDR2 YYNGEE. The CDR3 covers 15 residues. DNA for the CDR3: TGTGCCAGCAGCGTAGACAGGGGGCGTATGCATGGCTACACCTTC. Translation gives CASSVDRGRMHGYTF.

The CDR3 protein is CASSPALQVTEAFF. The CDR3 DNA is TGTGCCAGCTCACCAGCATTACAGGTAACTGAAGCTTTCTTT. The V call is TRBV18, the J call TRBJ1-1, with D tentatively TRBD1 (5 bases). This CDR3 has 14 residues. The V gene lost 2 bases and the J gene lost 5 bases, with 12 bases spanning the gap. Germline CDR1 and CDR2: KGHSH and LQKENI.

The chain carries TRBV12-3 or TRBV12-4 and TRBJ1-1; the D gene is possibly TRBD1 (6 bases). V lost 6 bases and J 8 bases, leaving 13 bases between the germline ends. The CDR3 covers 12 residues. CDR3 residues: CASRLRGGEAFF. In nucleotides, the CDR3 is TGTGCCAGCAGGCTTAGAGGGGGAGAAGCTTTCTTT.

The CDR3 is CASSTGTSGGLGEYF. The CDR3 DNA reads TGTGCCAGCAGCACCGGGACTAGCGGGGGGTTAGGCGAGTACTTC. The chain recombines TRBV7-2 with TRBJ2-4, with 15 bases aligning to TRBD2. The CDR3 spans 15 residues. Germline CDR1 reads SGHTA; CDR2 reads FQGNSA. V lost 5 bases and J lost 14; bases outside the gene matches: 10.

The rearrangement uses TRBV7-2 and TRBJ1-2; tentative D call: TRBD1 (6 bases). This CDR3 is 14 amino acids long. Trimming shortened V by 5 bases and J by 8 bases, and 18 bases separated the two germline ends. Germline values: CDR1 SGHTA, CDR2 FQGNSA. The CDR3 sequence is CASSPGEGGGGYTF. In DNA, the CDR3 is TGTGCCAGCAGCCCCGGGGAGGGGGGAGGCGGCTACACCTTC.

This clone was counted a single time. V gene TRBV25-1 combines with J gene TRBJ1-2; 9 positions match TRBD1. Unmatched junction bases numbered 8, after V lost 6 bases and J lost 9 bases. The CDR3 extends over 13 amino acids. CDR1 is MGHDK, CDR2 SYGVNS, per germline. The CDR3 loop is CASRPGQGIRYTF. Written as DNA, the CDR3 is TGTGCCAGCAGACCGGGACAGGGTATACGCTACACCTTC.

The chain combines TRBV7-3 with TRBJ2-2; 11 positions agree with TRBD2. Germline V lookup: CDR1 SGHTA, CDR2 FQGTGA. J was trimmed by 6 bases and V by 4 bases; bases with no gene match: 4. The CDR3 has 15 amino acids. This CDR3 reads CASSSTSGDSGELFF. The CDR3 nucleotides are TGTGCCAGCAGCTCGACTAGCGGGGACTCCGGGGAGCTGTTTTTT.

V is TRBV4-2 and J is TRBJ1-6, with TRBD1 identical over 7 bases. This CDR3 contains 16 residues. The V gene end was trimmed by 3 bases and the J gene end by 7 bases; junction bases not matched to a gene: 9. Germline V gene lookup returns CDR1 LGHNA and CDR2 YNFKEQ. CDR3 bases: TGTGCCAGCAGCCAGGCTCCGGGACAGCCGAATTCACCCCTCCACTTT. Amino acids: CASSQAPGQPNSPLHF.

The rearrangement links TRBV9 to TRBJ1-1; D remains unclear. CDR3 length: 14 amino acids. Deletions cut 0 bases from V and 0 bases from J, with 6 bases between. The germline V gene encodes CDR1 SGDLS and CDR2 YYNGEE. The CDR3 spells CASSVGGVNTEAFF. CDR3 nucleotides: TGTGCCAGCAGCGTAGGGGGAGTGAACACTGAAGCTTTCTTT.

The chain employs TRBV5-1 and TRBJ1-1; weak D call: TRBD1 (5 bases). Trimming stripped 0 bases from V and 9 bases from J, with 9 bases between. Germline-derived CDR1 and CDR2 are SGHRS and YFSETQ. The CDR3 loop spans 12 amino acids. Here the CDR3 DNA reads TGCGCCAGCAGCTTGGATCGGGGGAAAGCTTTCTTT. It encodes CASSLDRGKAFF.

The chain couples TRBV4-1 to TRBJ1-5; no clear D. CDR1 and CDR2 from the germline V gene are MGHRA and YSYEKL. The CDR3 is made up of 14 amino acids. V shed 0 bases and J shed 9 bases, with 12 bases lying between them. The CDR3 sequence is CASSQDEGYRPQHF. CDR3 nucleotides: TGCGCCAGCAGCCAAGATGAGGGCTATCGGCCCCAGCATTTT.

CDR3 coding DNA: TGTGCCAGCAGTTCTTGGCTCACGGGGAATAACTATGGCTACACCTTC. Translating gives CASSSWLTGNNYGYTF. The chain is built from TRBV5-6 and TRBJ1-2; unclear D gene. The germline gives CDR1 SGHDT, CDR2 YYEEEE. The CDR3 contains 16 residues. Trimming took 5 bases from V and 1 from J, leaving 18 bases between them.

The chain carries TRBV14 and TRBJ1-1, with 8 bases lining up with TRBD1. The germline gives CDR1 SGHDN, CDR2 FVKESK. The CDR3 extends over 15 amino acids. Trimming cost V 4 bases and J 2 bases; bases outside gene matches: 6. The DNA for the CDR3 is TGTGCCAGCAGCCTAATACCAGGGGGCAACACTGAAGCTTTCTTT. Translation gives CASSLIPGGNTEAFF.

The chain links TRBV7-9 to TRBJ2-7; a weak D match, TRBD1 (6 bases). Germline V gene sequence: CDR1 SEHNR, CDR2 FQNEAQ (reference sequence). The length of the CDR3 is 12 residues. V lost 1 base and J lost 5, with 6 bases in between. The CDR3 nucleotides read TGTGCCAGCAGCTTAGAGGGGGACGAGCAGTACTTC. Translating it yields CASSLEGDEQYF. The full variable domain, completed using reference TRBV7-9 and TRBJ2-7, is DTGVSQNPRHKITKRGQNVTFRCDPISEHNRLYWYRQTLGQGPEFLTYFQNEAQLEKSRLLSDRFSAERPKGSFSTLEIQRTEQGDSAMYLCASSLEGDEQYFGPGTRLTVT.

The V call is TRBV5-4, the J call TRBJ1-2; 8 bases align to TRBD1. Trimming cost V 5 bases and J 3 bases; bases outside gene matches: 6. From germline, CDR1 is SGHNT and CDR2 YYREEE (reference sequence). The CDR3 extends over 14 amino acids. CDR3 protein: CASSSSTGDYGYTF. CDR3 sequence (DNA): TGTGCCAGCAGTTCGTCGACAGGGGACTATGGCTACACCTTC.

The chain is built from TRBV7-3 and TRBJ2-3; 8 bases map to TRBD1. CDR1 and CDR2 from the germline V gene are SGHTA and FQGTGA. This CDR3 is 16 amino acids long. J lost 4 bases, V lost 4 bases, and 10 bases had no gene match. The CDR3 region is CASSSNSATGADTQYF. In DNA, the CDR3 is TGTGCCAGCAGCTCAAACTCCGCGACAGGGGCAGATACGCAGTATTTT. The full variable domain, in which reference TRBV7-3 and TRBJ2-3 provide the parts outside the CDR3, is GAGVSQTPSNKVTEKGKYVELRCDPISGHTALYWYRQSLGQGPEFLIYFQGTGAADDSGLPNDRFFAVRPEGSVSTLKIQRTERGDSAVYLCASSSNSATGADTQYFGPGTRLTVL.

This clone occurred a few times. The CDR3 DNA is TGTGCCAGCTCAGCCCTTAGCGGAGATACGCAGTATTTT. This translates into CASSALSGDTQYF. This rearrangement joins TRBV18 to TRBJ2-3, with a possible D match to TRBD2 (6 bases). Germline V lookup: CDR1 KGHSH, CDR2 LQKENI. Trimming shortened V by 5 bases and J by 5 bases, and 11 bases separated the two germline ends. The CDR3 loop spans 13 amino acids.

The chain uses TRBV19 and TRBJ1-3; 8 nucleotides agree with TRBD1. Unmatched junction bases numbered 8, after V lost 7 bases and J lost 0 bases. The length of the CDR3 is 16 residues. CDR1 is LNHDA, CDR2 SQIVND, per germline (reference sequence). The CDR3 reads CASTNRGGFSGNTIYF. CDR3 DNA: TGTGCCAGTACCAACAGGGGGGGCTTCTCTGGAAACACCATATATTTT.

This sequence joins TRBV18 and TRBJ1-5; 10 nucleotides align to TRBD1. There are 15 residues in the CDR3. Germline-derived CDR1 and CDR2 are KGHSH and LQKENI. With V trimmed by 3 bases and J by 1 base, 0 bases remained unmatched. In nucleotides, the CDR3 is TGTGCCAGCTCACCGGGACAGGGGAGCAATCAGCCCCAGCATTTT. Translated: CASSPGQGSNQPQHF.

V gene TRBV7-2 combines with J gene TRBJ2-7; 7 bases align to TRBD1. The CDR3 covers 16 residues. V lost 1 base to trimming and J lost 5 bases; unmatched junction nucleotides: 11. The V gene's germline CDR1 is SGHTA and CDR2 FQGNSA. This chain's CDR3 is CASSLGSRDRSDEQYF. As DNA, the CDR3 is TGTGCCAGCAGCTTAGGGTCCCGGGACAGATCGGACGAGCAGTACTTC.

This sequence joins TRBV7-8 and TRBJ2-5; D is undetermined. Germline V gene sequence: CDR1 SGHVS, CDR2 FQNEAQ. V was shortened by 2 bases and J by 1 base, with 8 bases between the two germline ends. The CDR3 consists of 14 residues. As DNA, the CDR3 is TGTGCCAGCAGCTTATGGCAGTCCCAAGAGACCCAGTACTTC. It specifies CASSLWQSQETQYF.

The chain uses TRBV5-6 and TRBJ2-6; maybe TRBD1 (5 bases). The ends were cut back, 5 bases at V and 0 bases at J, with 9 bases in the middle. Germline CDR1 and CDR2: SGHDT and YYEEEE. The CDR3 spans 15 residues. In nucleotides, the CDR3 is TGTGCCAGCAGTACAGGTCTCTCTGGGGCCAACGTCCTGACTTTC. Its translation is CASSTGLSGANVLTF.

J is TRBJ1-1 and V is TRBV2, with 7 bases aligning to TRBD1. The CDR3 runs to 15 residues. The germline CDR1 and CDR2 sequences are SNHLY and FYNNEI. V lost 5 bases and J lost 0; bases outside the gene matches: 6. The DNA for the CDR3 is TGTGCCAGCAGTCCCAGGACAGGAGTGAACACTGAAGCTTTCTTT. Encoded protein: CASSPRTGVNTEAFF.